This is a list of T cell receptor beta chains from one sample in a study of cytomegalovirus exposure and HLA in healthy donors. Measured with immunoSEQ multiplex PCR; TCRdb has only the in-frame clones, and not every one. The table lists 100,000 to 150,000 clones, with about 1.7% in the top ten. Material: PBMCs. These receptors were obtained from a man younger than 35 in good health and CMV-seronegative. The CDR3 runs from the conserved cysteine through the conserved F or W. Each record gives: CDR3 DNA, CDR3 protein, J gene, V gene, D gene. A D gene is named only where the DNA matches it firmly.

TGTGCCAGTAGGGCAGGGGGCGGAGAAAAACTGTTTTTT CASRAGGGEKLFF TRBJ1-4 TRBV19 TRBD1
TGTGCCAGCAGTTCCACAGGGTTGGGCGAGAACACTGAAGCTTTCTTT CASSSTGLGENTEAFF TRBJ1-1 TRBV28 -
TGTGCCAGCAGTCCCTTTAGTAGGGGGGGCGATGGCTACACCTTC CASSPFSRGGDGYTF TRBJ1-2 TRBV6-1 -
TGTGCCAGCAGCTCAGGACAGGGAAGGGACATTCAGTACTTC CASSSGQGRDIQYF TRBJ2-4 TRBV5-6 TRBD1
TGTGCCAGTAGGGGGGCCTCCTACGAGCAGTACTTC CASRGASYEQYF TRBJ2-7 TRBV19 -
TGTGCCACCAGCAGAGCTAGCGGGAGATACAATGAGCAGTTCTTC CATSRASGRYNEQFF TRBJ2-1 TRBV15 TRBD2
TGTGCCAGCAGCCCTGGGGAGGATGACTACACCTTC CASSPGEDDYTF TRBJ1-2 TRBV6-6 -
TGTGCCAGCAGTAGACAGCTTGAAGCTTTCTTT CASSRQLEAFF TRBJ1-1 TRBV6-6 -
TGTGCCTGGAGTCGAGACCAACGGGGGAATCAGCCCCAGCATTTT CAWSRDQRGNQPQHF TRBJ1-5 TRBV30 -
TGTGCCTGGACCCTAGGGGGCGGGGGGACAGATACGCAGTATTTT CAWTLGGGGTDTQYF TRBJ2-3 TRBV30 -
TGTGCCAGCAGGGACTCGGGCGGATCCTACGAGCAGTACTTC CASRDSGGSYEQYF TRBJ2-7 TRBV27 -
TGTGCCAGCTATTACCAGGGGCTGGGTGGCTACACCTTC CASYYQGLGGYTF TRBJ1-2 TRBV28 -
TGTGCCAGCAGCGTAGATACGAGGAGGGTCGCGCAGTATTTT CASSVDTRRVAQYF TRBJ2-3 TRBV9 -
TGTGCCAGCAGCCCTCAGGGTGATCTGGGTCAGCCCCAGCATTTT CASSPQGDLGQPQHF TRBJ1-5 TRBV7-9 -
TGTGCCAGCAGCGGTCAGGGCTCCTACGAGCAGTACTTC CASSGQGSYEQYF TRBJ2-7 TRBV5-6 -
TGTGCTAGCACACCCGGGAGGGAGAGGGATGAAAAACTGTTTTTT CASTPGRERDEKLFF TRBJ1-4 TRBV28 -
TGTGCCAGCAGTGAAATGGGACCTGCGGGGGGGGGAGTGGAGACCCAGTACTTC CASSEMGPAGGGVETQYF TRBJ2-5 TRBV25-1 TRBD2
TGTGCCAGCAGTTTTGGGCAGGGGGCGCGGAACACTGAAGCTTTCTTT CASSFGQGARNTEAFF TRBJ1-1 TRBV27 TRBD1
TGCACCAGCAGCCGGGGGGGGAGATCTAGCACAGATACGCAGTATTTT CTSSRGGRSSTDTQYF TRBJ2-3 TRBV1 -
TGTGCCAGCAGCTCAGCGGGGTACTCCTCCTACGAGCAGTACTTC CASSSAGYSSYEQYF TRBJ2-7 TRBV13 TRBD2
TGTGCCAGCAGCTATGGCACTCTAGCGGGAGGGCCCGATACGCAGTATTTT CASSYGTLAGGPDTQYF TRBJ2-3 TRBV9 TRBD2
TGTGCCAGCAGCTTGGACAGGGTCCATGGGACCCAGTACTTC CASSLDRVHGTQYF TRBJ2-5 TRBV7-3 TRBD1
TGTGCCAGCAGCGTAGGGGGGGGCACCGGGGAGCTGTTTTTT CASSVGGGTGELFF TRBJ2-2 TRBV9 TRBD2
TGTGCCAGCAACGTCGGGACAGGGCTTGGAGGCTACACCTTC CASNVGTGLGGYTF TRBJ1-2 TRBV6-5 TRBD1
TGTGCCAGCATTAGGACTAGCGGGGGTTACGAGCAGTACTTC CASIRTSGGYEQYF TRBJ2-7 TRBV2 TRBD2
TGTGCCAGCAGCTTATCATCGGGTGCGGGGAAAGCTTTCTTT CASSLSSGAGKAFF TRBJ1-1 TRBV7-8 -
TGCAGCGTTGAAGGAGCATCAACTATGAACACTGAAGCTTTCTTT CSVEGASTMNTEAFF TRBJ1-1 TRBV29-1 -
TGCGCCAGCAGCCAAGAAGAGGGCGGACGATCTAACTATGGCTACACCTTC CASSQEEGGRSNYGYTF TRBJ1-2 TRBV4-3 -
TGTGCCAGCAGCTTAGGCCGGCGGCCTAGCGTGGCCTACGAGCAGTACTTC CASSLGRRPSVAYEQYF TRBJ2-7 TRBV13 -
TGCAGCGGACGGCGGGAGGGCCATACAGATACGCAGTATTTT CSGRREGHTDTQYF TRBJ2-3 TRBV29-1 TRBD2
TGTGCCAGCAGCTTGGGTCGGGAGGCCAAAAACATTCAGTACTTC CASSLGREAKNIQYF TRBJ2-4 TRBV5-8 -
TGTGCCAGCAGGCCAGGGGGCTTGTACACCGGGGAGCTGTTTTTT CASRPGGLYTGELFF TRBJ2-2 TRBV4-2 TRBD1
TGTGCCAGTAAAGACACATACAATGAGCAGTTCTTC CASKDTYNEQFF TRBJ2-1 TRBV2 -
TGCACCAGCAGCCAAGATGAGGAGGGATTGAACACTGAAGCTTTCTTT CTSSQDEEGLNTEAFF TRBJ1-1 TRBV1 -
TGTGCCAGCAGCACCCCACTAGATGGACGGCTCTCTGGAAACACCATATATTTT CASSTPLDGRLSGNTIYF TRBJ1-3 TRBV9 -
TGCAGCGTGGGGAGGACAGGGGTGGACAACACCATATATTTT CSVGRTGVDNTIYF TRBJ1-3 TRBV29-1 TRBD1
TGCGCCAGCAGAGGATTCCGGGACAGGGGGCTATACGAGCAGTACTTC CASRGFRDRGLYEQYF TRBJ2-7 TRBV5-1 TRBD1
TGTGCCACCAGCAGAGCGCGAACTCAAGAGACCCAGTACTTC CATSRARTQETQYF TRBJ2-5 TRBV15 -
TGTGCCAGCAGCCCCGGGACAGAGGCCTACGAGCAGTACTTC CASSPGTEAYEQYF TRBJ2-7 TRBV9 TRBD1
TGTGCCAGCAGTTACTCGTTACTAGCGAGCAATGAGCAGTTCTTC CASSYSLLASNEQFF TRBJ2-1 TRBV6-5 TRBD2